These 6 T cell receptor beta chains were sequenced from one sample in a study of T cell responses to AZD1222 COVID-19 vaccine. Sequencing was performed with immunoSEQ multiplex PCR; in TCRdb, only in-frame clones are kept and a portion is missing. The sample lists roughly 80,000 clones, over 75% seen once, with about 4.8% in the top ten. This material consisted of peripheral blood, taken on day 0 of MenACWY control vaccination. The receptor set was obtained from an adult in good health.

The rearrangement uses TRBV11-2 and TRBJ1-1; D may be TRBD1 (6 bases). Trimming removed 4 bases from V and 11 bases from J, with 14 bases in between. Germline V gene sequence: CDR1 SGHAT, CDR2 FQNNGV. The CDR3 has 12 residues. The CDR3 nucleotides are TGTGCCAGCAGCTCGGACAGACGCGGGGCTTTCTTT. Translating it yields CASSSDRRGAFF. The full variable domain, completed using reference TRBV11-2 and TRBJ1-1, is EAGVAQSPRYKIIEKRQSVAFWCNPISGHATLYWYQQILGQGPKLLIQFQNNGVVDDSQLPKDRFSAERLKGVDSTLKIQPAKLEDSAVYLCASSSDRRGAFFGQGTRLTVV.

The chain is built from TRBV11-3 and TRBJ1-5; D is perhaps TRBD1 (5 bases). CDR1 is SGHNT, CDR2 YENEEA, per germline. Between the trimmed V and J ends, which lost 5 bases and 1 base, there was a span of 9 bases. The CDR3 has 14 residues. CDR3 bases: TGTGCCAGCAGCGGGGGATTCAGCAATCAGCCCCAGCATTTT. Its translation is CASSGGFSNQPQHF.

The CDR3 nucleotides read TGTGCCAGCAGCCCCAGACAGGGGGCGGCTGAAGCTTTCTTT. The encoded protein is CASSPRQGAAEAFF. The genes are TRBV3-1 (or the pseudogene TRBV3-2) and TRBJ1-1, with 10 bases identical to TRBD1. Germline CDR1 is LGHDT and CDR2 is YNNKEL (reference sequence). Trimming took 4 bases from V and 6 from J; bases not matched to a gene: 5. This CDR3 spans 14 amino acids.

The CDR3 DNA sequence: TGTGCCTGGAGTGTGTCCGCACGCGGGCAGTATTTT. Amino acids: CAWSVSARGQYF. The chain carries TRBV30 and TRBJ2-3; D not resolved. V lost 0 bases to trimming and J lost 11 bases, with 12 bases between them. Looked up from germline, CDR1 is GTSNPN and CDR2 is SVGIG (reference sequence). The CDR3 loop spans 12 amino acids.

The gene calls are TRBV2 and TRBJ1-6; D not certain. V lost 10 bases and J 6 bases, leaving 16 bases between the germline ends. The CDR3 consists of 14 residues. Germline-derived CDR1 and CDR2 are SNHLY and FYNNEI. The CDR3 DNA is TGTGCCACTACACCGGGTCTATTTAATTCACCCCTCCACTTT. It specifies CATTPGLFNSPLHF.

The CDR3 sequence is CASSQVQGNTEAFF. In DNA form, the CDR3 reads TGTGCCAGCAGCCAAGTGCAGGGGAACACTGAAGCTTTCTTT. This chain joins TRBV3-1 (or the pseudogene TRBV3-2) and TRBJ1-1, with D tentatively TRBD1 (5 bases). This CDR3 is built from 14 residues. The V gene lost 1 base and the J gene lost 1 base, with 7 bases spanning the gap. Germline CDR1 and CDR2: LGHDT and YNNKEL (reference sequence).